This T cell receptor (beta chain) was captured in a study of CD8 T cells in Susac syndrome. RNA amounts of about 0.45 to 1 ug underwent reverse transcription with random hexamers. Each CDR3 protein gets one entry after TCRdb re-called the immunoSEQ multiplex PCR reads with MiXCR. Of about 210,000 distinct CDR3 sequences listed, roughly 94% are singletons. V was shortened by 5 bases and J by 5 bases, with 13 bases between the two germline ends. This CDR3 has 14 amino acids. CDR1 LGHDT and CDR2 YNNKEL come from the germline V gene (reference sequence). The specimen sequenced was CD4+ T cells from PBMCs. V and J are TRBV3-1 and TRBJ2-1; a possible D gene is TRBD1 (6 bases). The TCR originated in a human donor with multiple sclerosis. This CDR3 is CASSTPGDNNEQFF. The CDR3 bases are TGTGCCAGCAGCACCCCAGGGGATAACAATGAGCAGTTCTTC.